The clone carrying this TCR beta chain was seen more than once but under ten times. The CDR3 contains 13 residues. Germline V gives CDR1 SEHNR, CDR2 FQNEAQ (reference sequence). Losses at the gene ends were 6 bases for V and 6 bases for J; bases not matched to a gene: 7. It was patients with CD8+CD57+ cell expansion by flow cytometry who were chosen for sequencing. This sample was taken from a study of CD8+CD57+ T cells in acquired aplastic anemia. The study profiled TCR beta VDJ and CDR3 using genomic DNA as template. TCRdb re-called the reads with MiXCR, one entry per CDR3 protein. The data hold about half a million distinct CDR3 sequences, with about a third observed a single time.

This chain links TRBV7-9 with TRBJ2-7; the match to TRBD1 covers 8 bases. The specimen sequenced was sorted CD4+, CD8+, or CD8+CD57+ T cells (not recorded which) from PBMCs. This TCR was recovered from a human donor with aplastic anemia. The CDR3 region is CASSYRTGCEQYF. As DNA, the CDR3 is TGTGCCAGCAGTTACCGGACAGGGTGCGAGCAGTACTTC.